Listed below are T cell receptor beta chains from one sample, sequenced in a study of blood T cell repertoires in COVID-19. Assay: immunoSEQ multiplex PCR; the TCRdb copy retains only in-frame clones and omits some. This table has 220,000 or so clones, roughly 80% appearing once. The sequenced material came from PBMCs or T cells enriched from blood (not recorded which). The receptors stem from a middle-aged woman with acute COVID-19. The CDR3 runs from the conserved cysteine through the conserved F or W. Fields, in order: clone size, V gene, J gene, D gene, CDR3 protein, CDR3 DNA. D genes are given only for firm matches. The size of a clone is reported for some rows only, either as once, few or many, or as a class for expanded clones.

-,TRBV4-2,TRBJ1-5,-,CASSQEGGVYQPQHF,TGTGCCAGCAGCCAAGAGGGAGGGGTTTATCAGCCCCAGCATTTT
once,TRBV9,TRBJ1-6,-,CASSANTGPNSPLHF,TGTGCCAGCAGCGCAAATACAGGGCCTAATTCACCCCTCCACTTT
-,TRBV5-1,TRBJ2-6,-,CASSTPTASGANVLTF,TGCGCCAGCAGCACACCGACAGCGTCTGGGGCCAACGTCCTGACTTTC
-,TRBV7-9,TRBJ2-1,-,CASNPLGLVLHEQFF,TGTGCCAGCAATCCCCTGGGACTGGTCCTACATGAGCAGTTCTTC
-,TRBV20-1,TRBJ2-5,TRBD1,CSASLGGRKTQYF,TGCAGTGCTAGTTTAGGGGGCAGAAAGACCCAGTACTTC
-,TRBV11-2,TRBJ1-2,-,CASSVEQGYGGYTF,TGTGCCAGCAGCGTGGAACAGGGCTACGGTGGCTACACCTTC
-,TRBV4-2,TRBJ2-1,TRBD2,CASSQEQRGGLSYNEQFF,TGTGCCAGCAGCCAAGAACAGCGGGGGGGCCTGTCCTACAATGAGCAGTTCTTC
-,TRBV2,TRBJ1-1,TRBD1,CASPGQMNTEAFF,TGTGCCAGTCCGGGACAGATGAACACTGAAGCTTTCTTT
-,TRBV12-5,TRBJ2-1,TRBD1,CASGMDRETNEQFF,TGTGCTAGTGGCATGGACAGGGAGACCAATGAGCAGTTCTTC
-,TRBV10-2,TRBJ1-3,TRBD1,CASSESGGQGAGNTIYF,TGCGCCAGCAGTGAGTCCGGGGGACAGGGGGCTGGAAACACCATATATTTT
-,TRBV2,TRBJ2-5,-,CATGAGSSQETQYF,TGTGCCACCGGAGCCGGTAGTAGCCAAGAGACCCAGTACTTC
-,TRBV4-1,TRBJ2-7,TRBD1,CASSQGDSTLEQYF,TGCGCCAGCAGCCAAGGGGACAGTACCCTCGAGCAGTACTTC
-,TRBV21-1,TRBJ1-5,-,CASSKVTGDLNHPQHF,TGTGCCAGCAGCAAAGTGACTGGTGATTTAAATCATCCCCAGCATTTT
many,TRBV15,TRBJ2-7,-,CATSRSGGGPSYEQYF,TGTGCCACCAGCAGGTCGGGGGGCGGGCCTTCCTACGAGCAGTACTTC
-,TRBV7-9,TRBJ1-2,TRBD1,CATTRDRDNYGYTF,TGTGCCACCACTCGGGACAGAGATAACTATGGCTACACCTTC
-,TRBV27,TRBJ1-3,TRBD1,CASVYRGPGNTIYF,TGTGCCAGCGTGTACAGGGGGCCTGGAAACACCATATATTTT
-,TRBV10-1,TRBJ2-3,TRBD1,CASSFGTGGADTQYF,TGCGCCAGCAGCTTCGGGACAGGGGGCGCGGATACGCAGTATTTT
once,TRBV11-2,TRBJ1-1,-,CASSLVHVNTEAFF,TGTGCCAGCAGCTTAGTACACGTGAACACTGAAGCTTTCTTT
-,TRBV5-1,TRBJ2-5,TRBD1,CASSLEGQGLRETQYF,TGCGCCAGCAGCTTGGAAGGACAGGGGTTGAGGGAGACCCAGTACTTC
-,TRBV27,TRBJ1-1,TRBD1,CASSSRTGLNTEAFF,TGTGCCAGCAGTTCACGGACAGGGTTGAACACTGAAGCTTTCTTT
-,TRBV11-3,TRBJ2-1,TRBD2,CASSLRAGGPRDEQFF,TGTGCCAGCAGCTTAAGGGCGGGAGGGCCTAGGGATGAGCAGTTCTTC
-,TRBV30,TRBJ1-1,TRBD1,CAWSQPGQGLTFF,TGTGCCTGGTCTCAACCGGGACAGGGGTTAACTTTCTTT
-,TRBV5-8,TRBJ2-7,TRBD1,CASSSGQGFYEQYF,TGTGCCAGCAGCTCGGGACAGGGGTTCTACGAGCAGTACTTC
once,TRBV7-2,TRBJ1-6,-,CATRIATGVNSPLHF,TGTGCCACCCGTATAGCGACAGGAGTTAATTCACCCCTCCACTTT
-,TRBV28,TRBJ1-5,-,CASRPGGPGNQPQHF,TGTGCCAGCAGACCAGGAGGCCCGGGCAATCAGCCCCAGCATTTT
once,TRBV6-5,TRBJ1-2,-,CASSYSRQGNGYTF,TGTGCCAGCAGTTACTCGAGGCAGGGGAATGGCTACACCTTC
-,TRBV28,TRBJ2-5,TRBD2,CASSPGRAAKTQYF,TGTGCCAGCAGCCCGGGGAGGGCAGCGAAGACCCAGTACTTC
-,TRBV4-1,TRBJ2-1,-,CASSQDGRDNEQFF,TGCGCCAGCAGCCAAGATGGGAGAGACAATGAGCAGTTCTTC
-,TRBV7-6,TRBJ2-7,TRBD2,CASSPASGYEQYF,TGTGCCAGCAGCCCCGCTAGCGGCTACGAGCAGTACTTC
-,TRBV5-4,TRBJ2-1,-,CASSSASEQFF,TGTGCCAGCAGCTCTGCTAGCGAGCAGTTCTTC
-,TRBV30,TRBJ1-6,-,CAWSVGIGTTYNSPLHF,TGTGCCTGGAGTGTTGGAATAGGGACAACCTATAATTCACCCCTCCACTTT
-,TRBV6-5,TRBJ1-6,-,CASSPGTSNNSPLHF,TGTGCCAGCAGTCCCGGGACATCCAACAATTCACCCCTCCACTTT
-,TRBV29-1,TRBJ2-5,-,CSVGAIQETQYF,TGCAGCGTTGGGGCAATCCAAGAGACCCAGTACTTC
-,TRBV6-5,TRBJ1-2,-,CASSYRQDSRYTF,TGTGCCAGCAGTTACCGACAGGACAGTCGCTACACCTTC
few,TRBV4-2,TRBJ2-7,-,CASSQDQHAGEQYF,TGTGCCAGCAGCCAAGATCAACACGCAGGCGAGCAGTACTTC
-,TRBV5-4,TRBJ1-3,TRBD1,CASSVAGTGPTGNTIYF,TGTGCCAGCAGCGTAGCCGGGACAGGTCCCACTGGAAACACCATATATTTT
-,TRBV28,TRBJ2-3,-,CASSLEVRVRNTQYF,TGTGCCAGCAGTTTAGAGGTCAGGGTACGAAATACGCAGTATTTT
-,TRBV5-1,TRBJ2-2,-,CASSLAGINTGELFF,TGCGCCAGCAGCTTGGCGGGGATCAACACCGGGGAGCTGTTTTTT
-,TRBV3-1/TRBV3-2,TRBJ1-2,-,CASSQMGQGNGYTF,TGTGCCAGCAGCCAAATGGGGCAGGGCAATGGCTACACCTTC
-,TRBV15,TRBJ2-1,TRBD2,CATSSTNHGGSSSYNEQFF,TGTGCCACCAGCAGTACAAACCACGGCGGGAGCTCTTCCTACAATGAGCAGTTCTTC
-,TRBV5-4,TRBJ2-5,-,CASSLPTGSETQYF,TGTGCCAGCAGCTTGCCGACGGGGTCAGAGACCCAGTACTTC
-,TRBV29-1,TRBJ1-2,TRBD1,CSVLGTDYGYTF,TGCAGCGTACTCGGGACAGACTATGGCTACACCTTC
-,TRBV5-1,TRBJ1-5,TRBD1,CASSQGQGANQPQHF,TGCGCCAGCAGCCAGGGACAGGGGGCTAATCAGCCCCAGCATTTT
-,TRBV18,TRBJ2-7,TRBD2,CASSPKAGGPHEQYF,TGTGCCAGCTCACCAAAAGCGGGAGGGCCCCACGAGCAGTACTTC
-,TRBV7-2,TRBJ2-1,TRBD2,CASSLEFSGNEQFF,TGTGCCAGCAGCTTAGAGTTTAGCGGGAATGAGCAGTTCTTC
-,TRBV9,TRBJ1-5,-,CASSPEDMDQPQHF,TGTGCCAGCAGCCCCGAGGACATGGATCAGCCCCAGCATTTT
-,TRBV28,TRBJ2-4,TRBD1,CASSLPGQGSSIQYF,TGTGCCAGCAGTTTGCCGGGACAGGGGTCATCCATTCAGTACTTC
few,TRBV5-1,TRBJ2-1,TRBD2,CASSLAPSGGPNEQFF,TGCGCCAGCAGCTTGGCCCCTAGCGGGGGCCCTAATGAGCAGTTCTTC
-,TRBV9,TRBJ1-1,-,CASSPEVGQGAFF,TGTGCCAGCAGCCCAGAGGTGGGGCAGGGAGCTTTCTTT
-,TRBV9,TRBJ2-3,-,CASSPGVAGFTDTQYF,TGTGCCAGCAGCCCGGGGGTAGCAGGATTCACAGATACGCAGTATTTT
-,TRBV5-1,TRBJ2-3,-,CASSLSGASTDTQYF,TGCGCCAGCAGCTTGTCCGGAGCTAGCACAGATACGCAGTATTTT
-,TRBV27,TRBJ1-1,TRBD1,CASSVSGGLGAFF,TGTGCCAGCAGTGTCTCAGGGGGGCTGGGAGCTTTCTTT
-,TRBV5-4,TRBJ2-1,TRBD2,CASSRPGREWNEQFF,TGTGCCAGCAGCCGCCCAGGGCGGGAGTGGAATGAGCAGTTCTTC
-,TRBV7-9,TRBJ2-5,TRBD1,CASSLGQGQETQYF,TGTGCCAGCAGCCTTGGACAGGGCCAAGAGACCCAGTACTTC
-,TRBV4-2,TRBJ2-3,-,CASSQDLFRATTDTQYF,TGTGCCAGCAGCCAAGATCTTTTCCGAGCGACCACAGATACGCAGTATTTT